The present T cell receptor (beta chain) was sequenced within a study of early T cells in non-severe SARS-CoV-2 infection (TCRdb year 2021). For the wider study: Because TCR sequencing relied on bulk RNA taken from unsorted whole blood, pairing of alpha and beta chains was not possible. What the study reported, not specific to this receptor: Matching against VDJdb was skewed toward anti-spike CD8 responses, likely underestimated virus-specific expansions, and missed private and CD4 specificities.

Libraries were prepared through 5' RACE. For sequencing, a NextSeq 500 was employed. In the TCR library protocol, unique molecular identifiers were attached to individual cDNA molecules to correct for PCR bias and sequencing error. Both TCR alpha and beta chains were sequenced, and tight co-correlation was observed between alpha and beta sequence abundances in each sample. The authors' pipeline ran thus. Decombinator V4 was used to annotate TCR sequences for V gene, J gene and CDR3. Expanded TCRs were defined as changing significantly between any two time points under a Poisson model with p below 0.0001. TCR abundances were normalised to the total number of TCRs sequenced per sample and expressed as counts per million. VDJdb, accessed 1 November 2021, was searched for CMV, EBV and SARS-CoV-2 annotated TCRs, with TCRs annotated for multiple antigens excluded. TCRdb took the public reads, trimmed them with fastp at Q25, ran MiXCR for clone calling and kept in-frame beta chains. Every entry covers one CDR3 protein and lists the most common genes and DNA from its rows. TCRdb, not the authors, supplied the V and J calls. The sample contains tens of thousands of distinct CDR3 sequences, under 15% of them found a single time. Less than 6% of the sample is held by the ten biggest clonotypes.

Set within a cohort of healthcare workers in London, UK, this nested case-control study involved weekly PCR testing of nasopharyngeal swabs along with blood sampling. Between 23 and 31 March 2020, the week of the UK lockdown, healthcare workers were enrolled and then followed up weekly for as long as 16 weeks. To note about this clonotype: Its binding antigen is unknown. No clone much larger than this one lies a single base away; base qualities are absent.

The source of this sequence is an adult who was a healthcare worker with PCR-confirmed SARS-CoV-2 infection or an uninfected control (not recorded which). The specimen was whole blood.

The CDR3 in this case is CANRRGPSYEQYF. The DNA sequence is given as TGTGCCAATAGGCGCGGTCCCTCCTACGAGCAGTACTTC. The chain couples TRBV12-2 to TRBJ2-7; the DNA was not compared with TRBD1, the D call given in the table. TRBV12-2 is designated a pseudogene. The cysteine opens and the phenylalanine closes a CDR3 of 13 amino acids. Just the 39-base CDR3 DNA is kept, in frame starting at base 1.